Listed below are T cell receptor beta chains from one sample, sequenced in a study of regulatory T cells in long-lasting Graves disease. TCRdb processed the multiplex PCR reads anew with MiXCR; each CDR3 protein has one entry. The profile covers about 430,000 distinct CDR3 sequences, with about 15% appearing a single time and under 9% taken by the ten largest. This same sample was also taken into another study, of T cells in Graves' hyperthyroidism and ophthalmopathy.

This material consisted of peripheral blood mononuclear cells (PBMCs), taken at new diagnosis, from a patient treated with antithyroid drugs. The receptors stem from a woman aged 40 to 49 with Graves disease. The CDR3 runs from the conserved cysteine through the conserved F or W. D genes are given only for firm matches. Clone size is shown for a subset of rows, as once, few, many or a class of expanded clone.

D gene | J gene | V gene | clone size | CDR3 protein | CDR3 DNA
. | TRBJ1-5 | TRBV11-2 | . | CASSPSWGQSNQPQHF | TGTGCCAGCAGCCCGTCTTGGGGGCAGAGCAATCAGCCCCAGCATTTT
. | TRBJ1-5 | TRBV28 | . | CAPNGGRPPVNQPQHF | TGTGCACCCAATGGGGGGAGGCCGCCAGTTAATCAGCCCCAGCATTTT
TRBD2 | TRBJ2-3 | TRBV12-3/TRBV12-4 | many | CASSSTSGSFTDTQYF | TGTGCCAGCAGTTCGACTAGCGGGAGTTTCACAGATACGCAGTATTTT
. | TRBJ1-1 | TRBV19 | many | CASTLDTGLNTEAFF | TGTGCCAGCACGTTGGACACGGGGTTGAACACTGAAGCTTTCTTT
. | TRBJ1-1 | TRBV6-2/TRBV6-3 | many | CAGSIMNTEAFF | TGTGCCGGATCTATAATGAACACTGAAGCTTTCTTT
. | TRBJ2-1 | TRBV20-1 | many | CSARGLSGYNEQFF | TGCAGTGCTAGAGGTTTGAGCGGCTACAATGAGCAGTTCTTC
. | TRBJ2-7 | TRBV6-7 | . | CASSDPRDNWVGEQYF | TGTGCCAGCAGTGACCCCCGGGACAACTGGGTAGGGGAGCAGTACTTC
. | TRBJ1-4 | TRBV5-1 | many | CASSLVRGTNEKLFF | TGCGCCAGCAGCTTGGTCCGGGGAACTAATGAAAAACTGTTTTTT
. | TRBJ2-7 | TRBV25-1 | . | CASRGTGEQYF | TGTGCCAGCAGAGGGACTGGCGAGCAGTACTTC
. | TRBJ2-2 | TRBV7-8 | many | CASRPVAFGAGELFF | TGTGCCAGCAGACCCGTGGCCTTTGGAGCCGGGGAGCTGTTTTTT
TRBD2 | TRBJ2-3 | TRBV7-9 | . | CASSLVLREGRDTQYF | TGTGCCAGCAGCTTAGTTTTGCGGGAGGGAAGAGATACGCAGTATTTT
TRBD2 | TRBJ2-1 | TRBV7-8 | many | CASSQPGLADSYNEQFF | TGTGCCAGCAGCCAACCGGGACTAGCGGACTCCTACAATGAGCAGTTCTTC
. | TRBJ1-2 | TRBV19 | few | CASSIVAGAFYGYTF | TGTGCCAGTAGTATAGTCGCGGGGGCCTTCTATGGCTACACCTTC
TRBD1 | TRBJ1-2 | TRBV28 | . | CPSNHRLDRGEDYGYTF | TGTCCCAGCAATCATCGTTTGGACAGGGGTGAGGACTATGGCTACACCTTC
. | TRBJ1-1 | TRBV19 | many | CASTGLMNTEAFF | TGTGCCAGTACAGGGCTGATGAACACTGAAGCTTTCTTT
TRBD2 | TRBJ2-1 | TRBV7-6 | . | CASSLDTSGRSRQYNEQFF | TGTGCCAGCAGCTTAGATACTAGCGGGAGGTCCAGACAATACAATGAGCAGTTCTTC
. | TRBJ2-7 | TRBV27 | many | CASSLGAGTVYEQYF | TGTGCCAGCAGTCTCGGGGCGGGCACCGTCTACGAGCAGTACTTC
TRBD2 | TRBJ2-7 | TRBV5-5 | . | CASSLQRLASYEQYF | TGTGCCAGCAGCTTGCAGCGACTAGCATCCTACGAGCAGTACTTC
TRBD1 | TRBJ1-6 | TRBV27 | many | CASSLSKQGRSPLHF | TGTGCCAGCAGTTTATCGAAACAGGGGCGCTCACCCCTCCACTTT
TRBD2 | TRBJ2-3 | TRBV30 | many | CAWSVLSGSTDTQYF | TGTGCCTGGAGTGTACTTAGCGGGAGCACAGATACGCAGTATTTT
TRBD1 | TRBJ1-1 | TRBV10-3 | few | CAISAPGQGDTEAFF | TGTGCCATCAGTGCGCCGGGACAGGGAGACACTGAAGCTTTCTTT
. | TRBJ2-3 | TRBV2 | many | CASIRAWGDTQYF | TGTGCCAGCATCAGGGCCTGGGGAGATACGCAGTATTTT